This TCR beta chain was sequenced for a study of graft-versus-host responses after intestinal transplantation. Across the study: Anti-thymocyte globulin induction, then tacrolimus and steroids for around 3 years, went to all recipients. General observations from the study: Early HvG declines after transplant were associated with peak circulating GvH clone levels.

A note on this clone: The antigen is not known.

The CDR3 length is 16 residues. Trimming took 6 bases from V and 7 from J; bases not matched to a gene: 11. The germline CDR1 and CDR2 sequences are MDHEN and SYDVKM. The protocol was immunoSEQ multiplex PCR, while the TCRdb copy is restricted to in-frame clones and leaves out a portion. The sample has 57,000 or so clones, around 90% seen once. This TCR was recovered from a human patient who received an intestinal transplant, so some T cells may come from the graft donor. This material consisted of PBMCs, taken approximately four months after intestinal transplantation. The gene calls are TRBV28 and TRBJ1-6, with 8 nucleotides matching TRBD1. In DNA form, the CDR3 reads TGTGCCAGCAGCATCACAGGGGGTCCTTACAATTCACCCCTCCACTTT. Its translation: CASSITGGPYNSPLHF.